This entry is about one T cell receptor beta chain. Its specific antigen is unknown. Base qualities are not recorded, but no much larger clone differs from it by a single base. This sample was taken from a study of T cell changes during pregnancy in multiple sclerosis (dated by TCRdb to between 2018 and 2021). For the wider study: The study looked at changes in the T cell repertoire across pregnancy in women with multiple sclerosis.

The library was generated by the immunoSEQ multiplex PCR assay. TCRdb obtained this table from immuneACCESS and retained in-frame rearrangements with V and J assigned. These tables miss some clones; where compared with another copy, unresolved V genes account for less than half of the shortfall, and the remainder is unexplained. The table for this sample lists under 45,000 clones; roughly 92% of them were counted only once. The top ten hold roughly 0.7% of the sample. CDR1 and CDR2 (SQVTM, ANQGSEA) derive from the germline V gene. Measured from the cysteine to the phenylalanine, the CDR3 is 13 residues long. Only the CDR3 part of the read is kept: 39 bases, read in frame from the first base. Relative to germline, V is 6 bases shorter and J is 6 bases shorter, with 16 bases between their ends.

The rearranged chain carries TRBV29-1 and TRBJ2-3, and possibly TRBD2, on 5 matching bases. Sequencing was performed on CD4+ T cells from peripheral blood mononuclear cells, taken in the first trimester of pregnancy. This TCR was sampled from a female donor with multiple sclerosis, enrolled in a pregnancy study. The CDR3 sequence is CSVERGRGDTQYF. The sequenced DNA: TGCAGCGTAGAGCGAGGGCGAGGGGATACGCAGTATTTT.